The 32 T cell receptor beta chains below all came from one sample that was sequenced in a study of T cell responses to AZD1222 COVID-19 vaccine. TCRdb's copy holds only in-frame clones and misses some; the assay was immunoSEQ multiplex PCR. The data show some 120,000 clones, 80% to 90% seen once. This sample comprised peripheral blood, obtained on day 0 of AZD1222 vaccination. Every receptor here comes from an adult in good health.

The chain joins TRBV6-1 to TRBJ1-5, with 8 bases identical to TRBD1. The CDR3 covers 14 residues. Germline loops: CDR1 MNHNS, CDR2 SASEGT. Trimming took 3 bases from V and 7 from J; bases not matched to a gene: 5. CDR3 bases: TGTGCCAGCAGTGAGAGGGACAGGCCACAGCCCCAGCATTTT. Its protein is CASSERDRPQPQHF.

J is TRBJ2-3 and V is TRBV6-5; perhaps TRBD1 as D (5 bases). V lost 6 bases to trimming and J lost 1 base, with 11 bases between them. The V gene's germline CDR1 is MNHEY and CDR2 SVGAGI. This CDR3 region has 14 residues. For the CDR3, the DNA is TGTGCCAGCAGCAGCAGGGTCGGCACAGATACGCAGTATTTT. Amino acids: CASSSRVGTDTQYF.

V and J are TRBV5-1 and TRBJ1-1, with 8 bases that match TRBD1. This CDR3 is built from 15 residues. Germline V CDR1 and CDR2: SGHRS, YFSETQ. The V gene end was trimmed by 4 bases and the J gene end by 4 bases; junction bases not matched to a gene: 9. Here the CDR3 reads CASSLPLRGRTEAFF. CDR3 coding DNA: TGCGCCAGCAGCCTCCCACTCAGGGGGCGCACTGAAGCTTTCTTT. The variable domain in full, completed from reference TRBV5-1 and TRBJ1-1, reads KAGVTQTPRYLIKTRGQQVTLSCSPISGHRSVSWYQQTPGQGLQFLFEYFSETQRNKGNFPGRFSGRQFSNSRSEMNVSTLELGDSALYLCASSLPLRGRTEAFFGQGTRLTVV.

This clone was counted only a few times. The V and J genes are TRBV10-3 and TRBJ2-1; D is undetermined. Trimming pared 6 bases from V and 0 bases from J, leaving 6 bases between. Germline V gives CDR1 ENHRY, CDR2 SYGVKD. This CDR3 has 13 amino acids. The CDR3 loop is CAIRGISYNEQFF. The CDR3, as DNA: TGTGCCATCAGGGGGATCTCCTACAATGAGCAGTTCTTC.

This clone was counted once. The rearrangement joins TRBV6-5 to TRBJ1-1, with TRBD1 as a possible D gene (5 bases). Trimming removed 0 bases from V and 6 bases from J, with 11 bases in between. This CDR3 region has 14 residues. Germline V lookup: CDR1 MNHEY, CDR2 SVGAGI. The CDR3 sequence is CASSYSGGLSEAFF. For the CDR3, the DNA is TGTGCCAGCAGTTACTCGGGGGGGTTATCTGAAGCTTTCTTT.

The V call is TRBV19, the J call TRBJ2-1, with D tentatively TRBD2 (5 bases). This CDR3 is built from 18 residues. V lost 3 bases and J lost 9, with 27 bases in between. Per the germline V gene, CDR1 is LNHDA and CDR2 is SQIVND (reference sequence). This CDR3 reads CASSMPGSFGQRSGEQFF. CDR3 DNA: TGTGCCAGTAGTATGCCTGGGAGTTTCGGGCAGAGAAGTGGTGAGCAGTTCTTC.

This clone was observed a handful of times. The chain joins TRBV27 to TRBJ2-7, with 8 positions matching TRBD2. V was pared by 2 bases and J by 3 bases, with 9 bases of the junction left unmatched. Germline CDR1 is MNHEY and CDR2 is SMNVEV (reference sequence). CDR3 length equals 16 residues. The CDR3 reads CASSLQAGVRGYEQYF. DNA of the CDR3: TGTGCCAGCAGTTTACAAGCGGGAGTTAGGGGCTACGAGCAGTACTTC.

CDR3 in amino acids: CASSESIGGLAVYEQYF. The CDR3 DNA sequence: TGTGCCAGCAGTGAATCTATCGGGGGACTAGCGGTATACGAGCAGTACTTC. This sequence joins TRBV6-1 and TRBJ2-7, with 11 positions matching TRBD2. Germline CDR1 is MNHNS and CDR2 is SASEGT. The V segment lost 2 bases and the J segment 4 bases; nucleotides outside the gene matches: 10. This CDR3 comprises 17 residues.

The chain recombines TRBV10-3 with TRBJ2-3; D tentatively fits TRBD1 or TRBD2 (5 bases each). In germline, CDR1 is ENHRY, CDR2 SYGVKD. The CDR3 sequence is 15 residues long. Trimming shortened V by 6 bases and J by 1 base, and 14 bases separated the two germline ends. The CDR3 spells CAISGTALGTDTQYF. For the CDR3, the DNA is TGTGCCATCAGCGGGACCGCCCTGGGCACAGATACGCAGTATTTT.

CDR3 nucleotide sequence: TGTGCCAGCAAAAAACTCGTGGTTGGCTACACCTTC. The encoded protein is CASKKLVVGYTF. V gene TRBV6-5 combines with J gene TRBJ1-2; no reliable D call. Trimming shortened V by 7 bases and J by 7 bases, and 13 bases separated the two germline ends. CDR1 and CDR2 from the germline V gene are MNHEY and SVGAGI. The CDR3 loop spans 12 amino acids.

This rearrangement joins TRBV4-3 to TRBJ2-7; D ambiguous. Germline V gives CDR1 LGHNA, CDR2 YSLEER. The CDR3 extends over 15 amino acids. Deletions cut 0 bases from V and 2 bases from J, with 11 bases between. CDR3 in DNA: TGCGCCAGCAGCCAAGATTGGCTTCCCCCCTACGAGCAGTACTTC. Protein product: CASSQDWLPPYEQYF.

The rearrangement links TRBV7-2 to TRBJ2-7; 7 nucleotides align to TRBD1. Germline trimming cut 8 bases from V and 4 bases from J; bases unmatched to any gene: 11. The CDR3 consists of 14 residues. Germline lookup yields CDR1 SGHTA and CDR2 FQGNSA. The CDR3 nucleotides read TGTGCCAGCTCCCGGGATGCAGGGGGATACGAGCAGTACTTC. Translation: CASSRDAGGYEQYF.

This clone was observed a handful of times. Other DNA sequences in this sample translate to the same CDR3. This chain joins TRBV28 and TRBJ1-2; D is unresolved. The CDR3 is 12 residues long. V was clipped by 2 bases and J by 4 bases, with 5 bases between them. The germline CDR1 and CDR2 sequences are MDHEN and SYDVKM. DNA of the CDR3: TGTGCCAGCAGTTTACGAGGCTATGGCTACACCTTC. Protein product: CASSLRGYGYTF.

The chain joins TRBV6-5 to TRBJ2-2; 7 positions agree with TRBD1. Germline V gene data show CDR1 as MNHEY and CDR2 as SVGAGI. There are 16 residues in the CDR3. V shed 2 bases and J 5 bases; nucleotides not matched to a gene: 8. CDR3 DNA: TGTGCCAGCAGTTACCGTCCCGGGACAGCAACCGGGGAGCTGTTTTTT. This translates into CASSYRPGTATGELFF.

The rearrangement uses TRBV11-3 and TRBJ1-2; D unresolved. Germline CDR1 reads SGHNT; CDR2 reads YENEEA. The V end was cut by 3 bases, the J end by 8 bases, with 10 bases between. This CDR3 has 12 residues. The CDR3 sequence: CASSFGLEGYTF. The CDR3 DNA is TGTGCCAGCAGCTTTGGACTCGAAGGCTACACCTTC.

The chain carries TRBV6-5 and TRBJ1-6, with D tentatively TRBD1 (6 bases). Germline lookup yields CDR1 MNHEY and CDR2 SVGAGI. V gave up 10 bases and J gave up 7 bases, with 17 bases separating them. The CDR3 is made up of 14 amino acids. The CDR3 coding sequence is TGTGCCACCCGCATCGGGCAGGGGAATTCACCCCTCCACTTT. Protein sequence: CATRIGQGNSPLHF.

V usage is TRBV5-6 and J usage is TRBJ1-5; TRBD1 matches at 8 bases. The germline V gene has CDR1 SGHDT and CDR2 YYEEEE. V lost 4 bases to trimming and J lost 10 bases; unmatched junction nucleotides: 10. CDR3 length equals 14 residues. The CDR3 region has the DNA TGTGCCAGCAGCGGACAGGGACGGAGGGGTCCCCAGCATTTT. Translated, it gives CASSGQGRRGPQHF. The variable domain in full, with the rest retrieved from reference TRBV5-6 and TRBJ1-5, is DAGVTQSPTHLIKTRGQQVTLRCSPKSGHDTVSWYQQALGQGPQFIFQYYEEEERQRGNFPDRFSGHQFPNYSSELNVNALLLGDSALYLCASSGQGRRGPQHFGDGTRLSIL.

The chain carries TRBV7-9 and TRBJ2-1, with 7 positions matching TRBD2. J lost 4 bases, V lost 0 bases, and 6 bases had no gene match. The CDR3 totals 16 residues. From germline, CDR1 is SEHNR and CDR2 FQNEAQ (reference sequence). As DNA, the CDR3 is TGTGCCAGCAGCTTAGCGGCGGGAGAGCCATACAATGAGCAGTTCTTC. It yields the protein CASSLAAGEPYNEQFF. Full variable domain (outside the CDR3, taken from reference TRBV7-9 and TRBJ2-1): DTGVSQNPRHKITKRGQNVTFRCDPISEHNRLYWYRQTLGQGPEFLTYFQNEAQLEKSRLLSDRFSAERPKGSFSTLEIQRTEQGDSAMYLCASSLAAGEPYNEQFFGPGTRLTVL.

The chain uses TRBV7-9 and TRBJ1-1; no firm D call. This CDR3 region has 16 residues. CDR1 SEHNR and CDR2 FQNEAQ come from the germline V gene (reference sequence). V shed 5 bases and J shed 6 bases, with 22 bases lying between them. This CDR3 is CASSPRTQAPGAEAFF. The CDR3, as DNA: TGTGCCAGCAGCCCGCGCACGCAGGCCCCCGGCGCTGAAGCTTTCTTT. Full variable domain (outside the CDR3, taken from reference TRBV7-9 and TRBJ1-1): DTGVSQNPRHKITKRGQNVTFRCDPISEHNRLYWYRQTLGQGPEFLTYFQNEAQLEKSRLLSDRFSAERPKGSFSTLEIQRTEQGDSAMYLCASSPRTQAPGAEAFFGQGTRLTVV.

J is TRBJ2-1 and V is TRBV28; 9 bases line up with TRBD2. V lost 6 bases and J lost 2; bases outside the gene matches: 5. The CDR3 extends over 15 amino acids. In germline, CDR1 is MDHEN, CDR2 SYDVKM. The CDR3 loop reads CASSRSGSPYNEQFF. The CDR3, as DNA: TGTGCCAGCAGCCGTAGCGGGAGCCCCTACAATGAGCAGTTCTTC.

The chain links TRBV19 to TRBJ1-5, with 7 nucleotides matching TRBD1. The ends lost 7 bases at V and 4 bases at J; junction bases unmatched: 13. CDR1 and CDR2 from the germline V gene are LNHDA and SQIVND (reference sequence). This CDR3 contains 16 residues. In DNA, the CDR3 is TGTGCCAGTACCGTACCGGGACAGCCATTAAATCAGCCCCAGCATTTT. Encoded protein: CASTVPGQPLNQPQHF.

This clone was picked up a small number of times. V gene TRBV28 combines with J gene TRBJ2-7; maybe TRBD2 (5 bases). The germline CDR1 and CDR2 sequences are MDHEN and SYDVKM. V was cut by 3 bases and J by 0 bases, with 6 bases left in between. The CDR3 extends over 13 amino acids. This CDR3 reads CASSFTSSYEQYF. The CDR3 bases are TGTGCCAGCAGTTTCACTAGCTCCTACGAGCAGTACTTC.

The chain employs TRBV10-3 and TRBJ2-3, with D perhaps matching TRBD1 (6 bases). Germline V gene lookup returns CDR1 ENHRY and CDR2 SYGVKD. This CDR3 has 17 amino acids. Trimming shortened V by 8 bases and J by 2 bases, and 23 bases separated the two germline ends. The CDR3 coding sequence is TGTGCCATCGCAGGACAGACTCAGAGATTAGACACAGATACGCAGTATTTT. Its protein is CAIAGQTQRLDTDTQYF.

The V gene is TRBV4-2, the J gene TRBJ2-1; possible D gene TRBD2, 5 bases. This CDR3 is built from 15 residues. V shed 0 bases and J shed 4 bases, with 10 bases lying between them. CDR1 and CDR2 from the germline V gene are LGHNA and YNFKEQ. This CDR3 reads CASSQETRTYNEQFF. The CDR3 bases are TGTGCCAGCAGCCAAGAGACGAGGACTTACAATGAGCAGTTCTTC.

This sequence joins TRBV7-6 and TRBJ2-2; TRBD1 might be the D (6 bases). The CDR3 runs to 18 residues. The V end was cut by 2 bases, the J end by 1 base, with 17 bases between. The germline V gene has CDR1 SGHVS and CDR2 FNYEAQ. The CDR3 loop is CASSLYSLLGQNTGELFF. DNA of the CDR3: TGTGCCAGCAGCTTATACTCTCTTTTGGGACAGAACACCGGGGAGCTGTTTTTT.

This rearrangement joins TRBV7-9 to TRBJ1-5; D is undetermined. The CDR3 has 15 residues. V lost 1 base, J lost 0 bases, and 7 bases lay in between. From germline, CDR1 is SEHNR and CDR2 FQNEAQ (reference sequence). The CDR3 protein is CASSLEGPSNQPQHF. In DNA form, the CDR3 reads TGTGCCAGCAGCTTAGAGGGTCCTAGCAATCAGCCCCAGCATTTT.

The rearrangement joins TRBV19 to TRBJ1-3; 10 bases map to TRBD1. The J segment lost 0 bases and the V segment lost 6 bases, leaving 5 bases of the junction unmatched. Germline-derived CDR1 and CDR2 are LNHDA and SQIVND (reference sequence). The CDR3 is 16 residues long. The CDR3 bases are TGTGCCAGTAGCACCGGGACAGGGGCCTCTGGAAACACCATATATTTT. Its translation: CASSTGTGASGNTIYF. The entire variable domain, with the rest obtained from reference TRBV19 and TRBJ1-3, is as follows: DGGITQSPKYLFRKEGQNVTLSCEQNLNHDAMYWYRQDPGQGLRLIYYSQIVNDFQKGDIAEGYSVSREKKESFPLTVTSAQKNPTAFYLCASSTGTGASGNTIYFGEGSWLTVV.

The gene calls are TRBV11-2 and TRBJ2-1; D perhaps matches TRBD1 (5 bases). Between the trimmed V and J ends, which lost 3 bases and 3 bases, there was a span of 12 bases. Germline V gene sequence: CDR1 SGHAT, CDR2 FQNNGV. The CDR3 has 15 amino acids. CDR3 sequence (DNA): TGTGCCAGCAGCTTCATAACAGGTTACTACAATGAGCAGTTCTTC. Translated: CASSFITGYYNEQFF.

The V and J genes are TRBV18 and TRBJ2-5; D is undetermined. Germline CDR1 and CDR2: KGHSH and LQKENI. This CDR3 spans 13 amino acids. V was clipped by 3 bases and J by 3 bases, with 8 bases between them. Here the CDR3 reads CASSPSPKETQYF. The CDR3 bases are TGTGCCAGCTCACCTTCCCCAAAAGAGACCCAGTACTTC.

This clone was detected only once. The rearrangement joins TRBV7-9 to TRBJ1-1; a possible D gene is TRBD1 (6 bases). The CDR3 runs 14 residues. CDR1 and CDR2 (germline): SEHNR, FQNEAQ (reference sequence). V was cut by 6 bases and J by 1 base, with 12 bases left in between. CDR3 DNA sequence: TGTGCCAGCAGATCCCGGACAGAGAACACTGAAGCTTTCTTT. Protein sequence: CASRSRTENTEAFF. The full variable domain, rest sourced from reference TRBV7-9 and TRBJ1-1, is DTGVSQNPRHKITKRGQNVTFRCDPISEHNRLYWYRQTLGQGPEFLTYFQNEAQLEKSRLLSDRFSAERPKGSFSTLEIQRTEQGDSAMYLCASRSRTENTEAFFGQGTRLTVV.

This chain joins TRBV6-1 and TRBJ1-6; a possible D gene is TRBD1 (5 bases). V lost 1 base, J lost 9 bases, and 10 bases lay in between. The CDR3 is 14 amino acids. Germline V CDR1 and CDR2: MNHNS, SASEGT. This chain's CDR3 is CASSEGGLGSPLHF. The CDR3 DNA reads as TGTGCCAGCAGTGAAGGGGGCCTTGGTTCACCCCTCCACTTT.

J is TRBJ1-4 and V is TRBV5-1, with 9 bases aligning to TRBD1. Per the germline V gene, CDR1 is SGHRS and CDR2 is YFSETQ. Unmatched junction bases numbered 8, after V lost 4 bases and J lost 7 bases. CDR3 size: 15 residues. The CDR3 here is CASSQGQGIGEKLFF. The CDR3, as DNA: TGCGCCAGCAGCCAAGGACAGGGGATTGGTGAAAAACTGTTTTTT.